This TCR beta chain was observed in a study of blood T cell repertoires in COVID-19. In the original workflow: Quantification of nucleated cells was approximated via reference gene primer amplification. Here immunoSEQ multiplex PCR was the method, and the copy in TCRdb shows in-frame clones only, minus some. That table gives V, J and clone size, and the DNA gave D and trimming. The sample includes some 190,000 clones, about 85% of them seen just once. From germline, CDR1 is SGHVS and CDR2 FQNEAQ. This CDR3 has 13 amino acids. Between the trimmed V and J ends, which lost 2 bases and 2 bases, there was a span of 6 bases. A Seattle source enrolled patients during active infection and followed them longitudinally.

The V gene is TRBV7-8, the J gene TRBJ1-2; no firm D call. Source material: peripheral blood. The origin of this receptor is an elderly man with COVID-19, enrolled during active disease. The CDR3 coding sequence is TGTGCCAGCAGCTTAAGGCGGAACTATGGCTACACCTTC. The encoded protein is CASSLRRNYGYTF.